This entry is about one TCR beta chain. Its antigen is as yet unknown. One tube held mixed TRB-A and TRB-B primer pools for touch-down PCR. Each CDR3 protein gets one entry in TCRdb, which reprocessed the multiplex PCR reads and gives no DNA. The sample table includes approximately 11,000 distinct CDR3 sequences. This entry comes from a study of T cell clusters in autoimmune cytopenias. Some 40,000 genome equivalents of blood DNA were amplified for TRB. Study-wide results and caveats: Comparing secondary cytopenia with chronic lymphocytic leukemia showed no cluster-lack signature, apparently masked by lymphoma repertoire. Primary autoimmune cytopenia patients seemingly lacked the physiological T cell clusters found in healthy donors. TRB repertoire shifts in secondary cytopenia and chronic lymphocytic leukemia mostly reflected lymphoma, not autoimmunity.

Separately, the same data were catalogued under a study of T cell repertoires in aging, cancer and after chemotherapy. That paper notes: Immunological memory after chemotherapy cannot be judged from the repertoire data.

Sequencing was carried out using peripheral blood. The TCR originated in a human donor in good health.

The CDR3 reads CAISDAGGMNTEAFF. The chain recombines TRBV10-3 with TRBJ1-1. The CDR3 runs 15 residues. From germline, CDR1 is ENHRY and CDR2 SYGVKD.